This T cell receptor beta chain comes out of a study of shared clonotypes between healthy human individuals. Once extracted for a subset, genomic DNA was divided evenly among several immunoSEQ plates. Every unsorted PBMC PCR replicate was loaded with 300 ng DNA, about 30,000 T cell genomes. The repertoire was sequenced with immunoSEQ multiplex PCR; TCRdb's copy has only in-frame clones and lacks some. The sample holds 470,000 or so clones, roughly 80% seen once. Among the donors, all were Caucasian adults who lived in Nashville, Tennessee. CDR3 length equals 12 residues. CDR1 and CDR2 (germline): KGHSH, LQKENI. Trimming pared 6 bases from V and 0 bases from J, leaving 6 bases between. Note on this clone: In the same sample, other DNA sequences code for this CDR3.

The receptor's source is a woman aged 40 to 50 in good health. Some clones in this sample may be carry-over from other donors' samples. This rearrangement joins TRBV18 to TRBJ2-7, with D possibly being TRBD1 (5 bases). Material for sequencing was PBMCs. CDR3 nucleotides: TGTGCCAGCTCCCAGGGCTCCTACGAGCAGTACTTC. This translates into CASSQGSYEQYF.